This T cell receptor beta chain was sequenced for a study of persistence of HIV-infected CD4 T cells. Study at large: Two participants gave one leukapheresis sample; others gave up to about 200 mL blood repeatedly.

Comment on this clone: Its antigen is currently unknown.

The V and J ends lost 5 bases and 2 bases respectively, with 9 bases between them. The CDR3 is 13 amino acids. The germline CDR1 and CDR2 sequences are KGHSH and LQKENI. Study findings and constraints: Bulk TCR data could not be restricted to HIV-1-infected CMV-responding cells. TCRbeta richness was lower in CMV- and Gag-responding cells than in anti-CD3/anti-CD28-responding cells.

The stimulus was an HIV-1 Gag 15-mer peptide pool, roughly 1 ug/peptide/mL. CD40L-negative CD69-negative CD45RO-high memory CD4+ T cells were sorted as populations depleted of antigen-responding cells. Donors had CD4+ T cell counts above 400 cells/uL and were CMV-seropositive. Sequencing used immunoSEQ version 4 in survey mode. The method was immunoSEQ multiplex PCR; TCRdb's version includes in-frame clones alone and lacks a portion of them. The sample contains just over 35,000 clones, roughly 84% of which appear only once. The chain recombines TRBV18 with TRBJ1-1, with D unresolved. The material sequenced was cultured CD4+ T cells from PBMCs, taken from a patient who received antiretroviral therapy. This sequence was found in an adult with HIV. The donor label of this sample is uncertain. This CDR3 reads CASSTDINTEAFF. CDR3 coding DNA: TGTGCCAGCTCAACCGACATTAACACTGAAGCTTTCTTT.